This T cell receptor beta chain was obtained from a study of T-cell memory formation after mild COVID-19. Background on the study: Largely donor-specific TCR clusters were found.

This clonotype was recorded a few times. Its antigen is not identified. Study-wide results and limits: Researchers report contracting CD4+ clones mostly in CM and EM, with CD8+ clones in EMRA. Clones that contracted from day 15 to 85 were balanced CD4/CD8, while later expanders leaned CD4+.

With constant-segment primers, 5'RACE yielded cDNA libraries of TCR alpha and TCR beta that carried sample barcodes and UMIs. TCRdb recomputed calls from the 5' RACE reads with MiXCR, one row per CDR3 protein. The sample has about 290,000 distinct CDR3 sequences, more than 15% seen once. The germline V gene encodes CDR1 MNHNS and CDR2 SASEGT. Trimming cost V 10 bases and J 7 bases; bases outside gene matches: 12. This CDR3 region has 14 residues. The TCR was taken from a man younger than 35 who had mild COVID-19 (a few samples of this study predate the infection). Cell type and time point are not known. J is TRBJ2-1 and V is TRBV6-1; 8 positions agree with TRBD1. The source material was PBMCs or a T cell subset sorted from them (not recorded which). The CDR3 DNA sequence: TGTGCCACTCTATGGACAGGGCTGATGAATGAGCAGTTCTTC. Protein product: CATLWTGLMNEQFF.